This T cell receptor beta chain was obtained from a study of human T cells and chemical hapten exposure (dated by TCRdb to the early 2020s). Context from the whole study: For sensitization, 2% DPC in acetone was applied to a 2 cm by 2 cm area of upper inner arm skin. The mostly female patient cohort included alopecia areata with under or over 50% scalp involvement, alopecia totalis and alopecia universalis. This study followed changes in the peripheral blood TCR repertoire in vivo during primary and secondary sensitization of alopecia patients to the hapten diphenylcyclopropenone (DPC). Blood was sampled from patients pre-sensitization (week 0) and at 2, 6 and about 24 weeks after DPC sensitization. Nearly 30 alopecia patients gave blood for TCR sequencing at one to four time points (pre-sensitization, 2, 6 and 24 weeks). Libraries were pooled for sequencing, and variation in per-sample TCR yields was attributed mainly to small differences in library volumes within the pool. Patch testing on the upper back used Finn chambers containing 0.01% DPC, with scoring done after 6 days according to International Contact Dermatitis Research Group standards. Throughout the approximately 25-week study period, patients were also given weekly therapeutic DPC doses on the scalp.

Libraries were made using RACE. The sequencing machine was a NextSeq 500. Library preparation attached unique molecular identifiers to individual cDNA molecules for quantitative, reproducible TCR counting. For every blood RNA sample, sequencing covered both the TCR alpha and TCR beta chains. The paper's processing steps were these. A median of about 100,000 TCRs per sample was observed, with a range of roughly 20,000 to 700,000. V, J and CDR3 annotation of the TCR reads was carried out using the Decombinator software suite. For the PS versus PT1 abundance plots, all samples were subsampled to the same number of TCRs (28,000). Expanded TCRs were defined as absent before sensitization and observed at least eight times at the 2-week time point. TCRdb reran the public reads through fastp at Q25 and MiXCR, keeping productive beta chains. When rows share a CDR3 protein, they turn into one entry using the most common DNA and genes. TCRdb's processing, not the authors' own work, is the source of the V and J calls. The sample data list around 160,000 distinct CDR3 sequences, and around 13% of these were observed just once. The ten largest clones represent about 1.7% of the sample.

The sample's time point, from its label and the paper: patch test 1, 2 weeks after DPC sensitization. The treatment or condition label corresponds to: therapeutic diphenylcyclopropenone sensitization with weekly scalp DPC. Blood at each patch-test visit was drawn before the patch test was applied. Patients were considered eligible if aged 18 to 70, diagnosed with alopecia and deemed suitable for DPC therapy, and patients were excluded if pregnant. Total RNA was isolated from unfractionated whole blood collected in Tempus Blood RNA tubes. This clonotype was detected ten times or more. Which antigen it targets is not known. Per-base qualities were not stored, and no clone one base away is much larger. What the research found in general, with its limitations: After repeated subsampling, changes were observed in the strength of the expansion versus patch-test correlation and in the threshold at which the correlation became significant. Expanded TCRs formed significantly more large CDR3 similarity clusters than pre-sensitization or healthy control sets, consistent with antigen-driven responses. Alopecia, a presumed autoimmune disease, was present in all patients, so the immune response of the patients might differ from that of healthy individuals. DPC sensitization did not change how many TCRs were above 1 in 1000 frequency, and no evidence was found of alterations in global repertoire structure. A positive correlation was found between the number of PT1 expanded TCRs and patch test score, with significance reached at thresholds 8, 16 and 32 but not 4.

From its cysteine to its phenylalanine, the CDR3 spans 12 amino acids. The entry retains the CDR3 DNA only, 36 bases that are in frame from base 1. V is shortened by 6 bases, J by 5 bases, and the region joining them spans 10 bases. The germline V gene gives CDR1 as SQVTM and CDR2 as ANQGSEA. The chain employs TRBV29-1 and TRBJ2-2; the D gene is perhaps TRBD1, from 6 matching bases. This receptor was identified in a woman aged 25 to 39 with alopecia areata. Some clones in this sample may be carry-over from other donors' samples. The specimen was whole blood, collected in connection with sensitization to the hapten diphenylcyclopropenone (DPC). The CDR3 has the sequence CSVGHRTGELFF. The DNA is as follows: TGCAGCGTGGGACATAGGACCGGGGAGCTGTTTTTT.